A single sample gave rise to the 6 T cell receptor beta chains below, sequenced in a study of cytomegalovirus exposure and HLA in healthy donors. Clones were read by immunoSEQ multiplex PCR, and TCRdb kept only the in-frame ones, dropping some. The sample includes under 150,000 clones, around nine tenths seen only once; the top ten take 7.5% to 9%. The sequencing input was PBMCs. These receptors were taken from a man aged 18 to 29 in good health and CMV-seropositive.

The chain recombines TRBV27 with TRBJ2-7; D might be TRBD2 (5 bases). V was clipped by 5 bases and J by 3 bases, with 20 bases between them. Germline V lookup: CDR1 MNHEY, CDR2 SMNVEV (reference sequence). The CDR3 extends over 16 amino acids. The CDR3 DNA is TGTGCCAGCAGTCCGTCGGTAGGAGAGGGCCTCTACGAGCAGTACTTC. The encoded protein is CASSPSVGEGLYEQYF.

The rearrangement links TRBV14 to TRBJ2-1; TRBD2 might be the D (5 bases). Per the germline V gene, CDR1 is SGHDN and CDR2 is FVKESK. V was clipped by 1 base and J by 3 bases, with 25 bases between them. The CDR3 totals 20 residues. The CDR3 is CASSQVPYALAGLLYNEQFF. CDR3 DNA: TGTGCCAGCAGCCAAGTCCCCTATGCTTTGGCAGGACTCCTCTACAATGAGCAGTTCTTC.

V is TRBV6-5 and J is TRBJ2-3, with 8 bases matching TRBD2. V lost 0 bases to trimming and J lost 1 base; unmatched junction nucleotides: 0. The CDR3 is made up of 15 amino acids. Germline V lookup: CDR1 MNHEY, CDR2 SVGAGI. CDR3 region: CASSYSRGGTDTQYF. DNA of the CDR3: TGTGCCAGCAGTTACTCGCGGGGGGGCACAGATACGCAGTATTTT.

CDR3 protein: CASRAGTPEQYF. CDR3 nucleotide sequence: TGCGCCAGCCGAGCCGGGACACCGGAGCAGTACTTC. The chain uses TRBV5-1 and TRBJ2-7; D may be TRBD1 (6 bases). Trimming left V 7 bases short and J 7 bases short, with 15 bases between. The V gene's germline CDR1 is SGHRS and CDR2 YFSETQ. This CDR3 spans 12 amino acids.

V gene TRBV7-9 combines with J gene TRBJ2-1; the match to TRBD2 covers 15 bases. The CDR3 spans 18 residues. Germline CDR1 SEHNR, CDR2 FQNEAQ (reference sequence). The ends lost 4 bases at V and 2 bases at J; junction bases unmatched: 6. The CDR3 loop is CASSSGLAGGNPYNEQFF. CDR3 nucleotide sequence: TGTGCCAGCAGCTCGGGACTAGCGGGGGGCAACCCCTACAATGAGCAGTTCTTC.

This chain links TRBV28 with TRBJ1-2; D unclear. There are 12 residues in the CDR3. Trimming removed 3 bases at V and 7 bases at J, with 9 bases between. Germline V CDR1 and CDR2: MDHEN, SYDVKM. CDR3 nucleotides: TGTGCCAGCAGTTTCGAGAGGGCTGGCTACACCTTC. It encodes CASSFERAGYTF.